The 17 T cell receptor beta chains below come from one sample, sequenced in a study of blood T cell repertoires in COVID-19. The data were produced by immunoSEQ multiplex PCR, yet TCRdb's version contains in-frame clones alone and is incomplete. The table shows approximately 350,000 clones, with around 91% occurring only once. Sample: peripheral blood. The receptors here all came from a woman between 18 and 29 years old who had recovered from COVID-19.

V usage is TRBV6-6 and J usage is TRBJ2-1; D unresolved. Germline V lookup: CDR1 MNHNY, CDR2 SVGAGI (reference sequence). The CDR3 runs 11 residues. Trimming took 7 bases from V and 6 from J, leaving 7 bases between them. The CDR3 is CASMTGNEQFF. Here the CDR3 DNA reads TGTGCCAGCATGACTGGCAATGAGCAGTTCTTC.

The genes are TRBV2 and TRBJ2-1; no reliable D call. The V end lost 3 bases, the J end lost 5 bases, and 5 bases lay between the germline ends. This CDR3 has 12 amino acids. CDR1 is SNHLY, CDR2 FYNNEI, per germline. The CDR3 DNA reads as TGTGCCAGCAGTGACCCAAACAATGAGCAGTTCTTC. Its translation: CASSDPNNEQFF.

The chain combines TRBV7-2 with TRBJ1-2; 8 bases agree with TRBD1. The V gene's germline CDR1 is SGHTA and CDR2 FQGNSA. The J segment lost 1 base and the V segment lost 0 bases, leaving 1 base of the junction unmatched. The CDR3 spans 15 residues. The CDR3 coding sequence is TGTGCCAGCAGCTTAGCAGACAGGGGTAACTATGGCTACACCTTC. The encoded protein is CASSLADRGNYGYTF.

The chain combines TRBV11-2 with TRBJ1-3; D not certain. V dropped 0 bases and J dropped 4 bases, with 7 bases sitting between them. The CDR3 totals 14 residues. CDR1 and CDR2 (germline): SGHAT, FQNNGV. CDR3 in amino acids: CASSLEFVGNTIYF. The CDR3 nucleotides read TGTGCCAGCAGCTTAGAATTTGTAGGAAACACCATATATTTT.

The chain has TRBV4-3 and TRBJ2-3; tentatively, D is TRBD2 (6 bases). The germline V gene encodes CDR1 LGHNA and CDR2 YSLEER. V lost 1 base and J lost 6, with 14 bases in between. This CDR3 has 15 amino acids. In DNA form, the CDR3 reads TGCGCCAGCAGCCAAGTTGGAGGGCAAGGGGATACGCAGTATTTT. Protein sequence: CASSQVGGQGDTQYF.

The rearrangement joins TRBV7-6 to TRBJ1-1; TRBD1 matches at 8 bases. With V trimmed by 5 bases and J by 0 bases, 5 bases remained unmatched. The CDR3 is 15 residues long. Germline CDR1 is SGHVS and CDR2 is FNYEAQ. CDR3 sequence: CASSIRQGLNTEAFF. CDR3 DNA: TGTGCCAGCAGCATAAGACAGGGGTTGAACACTGAAGCTTTCTTT.

This chain joins TRBV6-5 and TRBJ2-7; a possible D gene is TRBD1 (6 bases). Germline CDR1 is MNHEY and CDR2 is SVGAGI. V lost 0 bases and J lost 7, with 13 bases in between. CDR3 size: 14 residues. CDR3 DNA: TGTGCCAGCAGTTACTCCAGGGGCGGTGGGGAGCAGTACGTC. Protein: CASSYSRGGGEQYV.

This sequence joins TRBV5-1 and TRBJ2-1; D perhaps matches TRBD1 (6 bases). Germline V gives CDR1 SGHRS, CDR2 YFSETQ. V was clipped by 2 bases and J by 7 bases, with 13 bases between them. CDR3 length: 14 residues. CDR3 nucleotide sequence: TGCGCCAGCAGCTTAGGGGGAGTGAGAAATGAGCAGTTCTTC. Protein product: CASSLGGVRNEQFF.

The chain links TRBV6-4 to TRBJ1-1; the match to TRBD1 covers 8 bases. This CDR3 spans 15 amino acids. V dropped 0 bases and J dropped 6; count of bases not matched to a gene: 6. CDR1 is MRHNA and CDR2 is SNTAGT in the germline V gene. The CDR3 sequence is CASSDSTQGAAEAFF. As DNA, the CDR3 is TGTGCCAGCAGTGACTCGACTCAGGGGGCCGCTGAAGCTTTCTTT.

The J gene is TRBJ1-1, the V gene TRBV27, with 8 bases that match TRBD1. The CDR3 spans 14 residues. CDR1 is MNHEY, CDR2 SMNVEV, per germline (reference sequence). J gave up 1 base and V 7 bases, and 5 bases lay outside the gene matches. As DNA, the CDR3 is TGTGCCAGCAAACGACAGGGGAGGAACACTGAAGCTTTCTTT. It yields the protein CASKRQGRNTEAFF.

Only a few counts were recorded for this clone. This chain links TRBV5-4 with TRBJ1-2, with D uncertain. The V gene's germline CDR1 is SGHNT and CDR2 YYREEE (reference sequence). With 3 bases removed from V and 0 bases from J, the gap between germline ends came to 3 bases. This CDR3 is 12 amino acids long. CDR3 nucleotides: TGTGCCAGCAGCTCTACTAACTATGGCTACACCTTC. Its translation: CASSSTNYGYTF.

The chain links TRBV5-5 to TRBJ1-1, with a weak D call TRBD1 (6 bases). The germline CDR1 and CDR2 sequences are SGHKS and YYEKEE (reference sequence). The CDR3 spans 17 residues. V gave up 3 bases and J gave up 1 base, with 19 bases separating them. Written as DNA, the CDR3 is TGTGCCAGCAGCTCATTATGGGCGGACAGACCGAACACTGAAGCTTTCTTT. It is translated as CASSSLWADRPNTEAFF.

This chain links TRBV5-8 with TRBJ1-3; no clear D. V was pared by 7 bases and J by 2 bases, with 22 bases between. The CDR3 runs to 17 residues. Germline V gene sequence: CDR1 SGHTS, CDR2 YDEGEE. The CDR3 region is CASGLLYRRAAGNTIYF. DNA for the CDR3: TGTGCCAGCGGACTTCTTTATCGGAGGGCAGCTGGAAACACCATATATTTT.

The V call is TRBV19, the J call TRBJ2-7; 7 positions match TRBD2. Germline CDR1 reads LNHDA; CDR2 reads SQIVND (reference sequence). This CDR3 spans 18 amino acids. DNA for the CDR3: TGTGCCAGTAGGATAGTATACCGTCCCCTAACTAGCGACTACGAGCAGTACGTC. Amino acid sequence: CASRIVYRPLTSDYEQYV.

The genes are TRBV6-6 and TRBJ1-1; the D gene is possibly TRBD1 (6 bases). The CDR3 length is 16 residues. Germline CDR1 MNHNY, CDR2 SVGAGI (reference sequence). Deletions cut 2 bases from V and 5 bases from J, with 18 bases between. CDR3 amino acids: CASSYLRDTGGTEAFF. DNA for the CDR3: TGTGCCAGCAGTTACCTCCGGGACACGGGGGGGACTGAAGCTTTCTTT.

Only one count was recorded for this clone. The gene calls are TRBV21-1 and TRBJ2-2; the table's TRBD2 call for D was not verified on the DNA. TRBV21-1 is labeled a pseudogene. This CDR3 region has 18 residues. CDR3 sequence reads: CASRNPPTSGLNTGELFF. The CDR3 nucleotides read TGTGCCAGCAGAAATCCCCCGACTAGCGGACTGAACACCGGGGAGCTGTTTTTT.

As for this clone: Other nucleotide sequences from this sample produce the same CDR3. The genes are TRBV9 and TRBJ1-4; D not resolved. The CDR3 is 15 amino acids. Trimming pared 0 bases from V and 2 bases from J, leaving 8 bases between. Germline V gene lookup returns CDR1 SGDLS and CDR2 YYNGEE. The DNA for the CDR3 is TGTGCCAGCAGCGTAGGTACAGCCACTAATGAAAAACTGTTTTTT. It codes for CASSVGTATNEKLFF.